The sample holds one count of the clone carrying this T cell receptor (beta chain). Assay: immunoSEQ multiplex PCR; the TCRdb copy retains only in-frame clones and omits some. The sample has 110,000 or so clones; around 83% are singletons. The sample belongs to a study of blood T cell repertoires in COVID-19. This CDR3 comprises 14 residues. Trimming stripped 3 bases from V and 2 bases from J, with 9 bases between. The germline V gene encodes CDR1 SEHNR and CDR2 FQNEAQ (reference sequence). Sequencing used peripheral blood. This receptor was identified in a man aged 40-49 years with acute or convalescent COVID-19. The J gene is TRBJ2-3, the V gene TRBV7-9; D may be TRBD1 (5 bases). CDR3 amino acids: CASSLGQSTDTQYF. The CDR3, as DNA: TGTGCCAGCAGCTTGGGGCAGTCCACAGATACGCAGTATTTT. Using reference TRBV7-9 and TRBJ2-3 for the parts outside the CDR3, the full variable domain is DTGVSQNPRHKITKRGQNVTFRCDPISEHNRLYWYRQTLGQGPEFLTYFQNEAQLEKSRLLSDRFSAERPKGSFSTLEIQRTEQGDSAMYLCASSLGQSTDTQYFGPGTRLTVL.